Listed below are T cell receptor beta chains from one sample, sequenced in a study of OX40 agonist ivuxolimab in advanced cancers. Using immunoSEQ multiplex PCR, the repertoire was profiled, and TCRdb retains in-frame clones only, with some absent. The sample lists about 45,000 clones; around 93% were seen once. Sequencing was performed on CD4+ or CD8+ T cells sorted from blood, taken in a trial of the OX40 agonist ivuxolimab. The source of these receptors is an adult with an advanced solid tumor such as melanoma, head and neck, liver or kidney cancer. Both conserved end residues are part of each CDR3. Each record gives: J gene, V gene, clone size, D gene, CDR3 protein, CDR3 DNA. The D gene is left open where the match is weak. Size tells how often a clone was seen (once, few, many) or the class of an expanded clone, and some rows leave it out.

J: TRBJ2-7
V: TRBV7-6
size: once
D: TRBD2
CDR3: CASSLASGSSEQYF
DNA: TGTGCCAGCAGCTTAGCTAGCGGGAGCTCCGAGCAGTACTTC

J: TRBJ2-1
V: TRBV19
size: .
D: TRBD2
CDR3: CASSIAPSGSGEQFF
DNA: TGTGCCAGTAGTATAGCCCCTAGCGGGAGTGGTGAGCAGTTCTTC

J: TRBJ2-1
V: TRBV10-3
size: .
D: .
CDR3: CAISESGGNEQFF
DNA: TGTGCCATCAGTGAGTCGGGGGGTAATGAGCAGTTCTTC

J: TRBJ2-1
V: TRBV9
size: .
D: TRBD2
CDR3: CASSVVASGSNEQFF
DNA: TGTGCCAGCAGCGTAGTGGCTAGCGGGAGCAATGAGCAGTTCTTC

J: TRBJ2-1
V: TRBV7-2
size: .
D: .
CDR3: CASSLDPASYNEQFF
DNA: TGTGCCAGCAGCTTAGATCCGGCGTCCTACAATGAGCAGTTCTTC

J: TRBJ2-3
V: TRBV4-1
size: .
D: .
CDR3: CASSQSGDTQYF
DNA: TGCGCCAGCAGTCAGAGCGGGGATACGCAGTATTTT

J: TRBJ2-7
V: TRBV6-6
size: .
D: TRBD2
CDR3: CASSSSSGSSYEQYF
DNA: TGTGCCAGCAGTTCCTCTAGCGGTTCCTCCTACGAGCAGTACTTC

J: TRBJ1-1
V: TRBV27
size: .
D: .
CDR3: CASSLDRMNTEAFF
DNA: TGTGCCAGCAGTTTAGACAGGATGAACACTGAAGCTTTCTTT

J: TRBJ2-1
V: TRBV20-1
size: .
D: .
CDR3: CSGREYNEQFF
DNA: TGCAGTGGTCGCGAATACAATGAGCAGTTCTTC

J: TRBJ2-6
V: TRBV27
size: few
D: .
CDR3: CASSFSGANVLTF
DNA: TGTGCCAGCAGCTTCTCTGGGGCCAACGTCCTGACTTTC

J: TRBJ2-3
V: TRBV2
size: .
D: TRBD2
CDR3: CASRGLAGPSTDTQYF
DNA: TGTGCCAGCAGAGGACTAGCGGGACCCTCCACAGATACGCAGTATTTT

J: TRBJ2-7
V: TRBV27
size: .
D: .
CDR3: CASRTRPGHYYEQYF
DNA: TGTGCCAGCAGAACGAGACCGGGACACTACTACGAGCAGTACTTC

J: TRBJ2-7
V: TRBV6-5
size: .
D: .
CDR3: CASSGGYEQYF
DNA: TGTGCCAGCAGTGGTGGTTACGAGCAGTACTTC

J: TRBJ2-5
V: TRBV11-3
size: .
D: TRBD2
CDR3: CASSLVGGGETQYF
DNA: TGTGCCAGCAGCTTGGTAGGCGGGGGAGAGACCCAGTACTTC

J: TRBJ2-2
V: TRBV4-1
size: .
D: .
CDR3: CASSDRGGLLNTGELFF
DNA: TGCGCCAGCAGCGACCGGGGAGGACTCCTAAACACCGGGGAGCTGTTTTTT

J: TRBJ1-5
V: TRBV6-1
size: .
D: TRBD1
CDR3: CASSEWYRGSGQPQHF
DNA: TGTGCCAGCAGTGAATGGTACAGGGGGAGCGGGCAGCCCCAGCATTTT

J: TRBJ1-1
V: TRBV4-3
size: .
D: .
CDR3: CASSQDRGTTEAFF
DNA: TGCGCCAGCAGCCAAGATCGGGGGACGACTGAAGCTTTCTTT

J: TRBJ2-7
V: TRBV7-8
size: .
D: TRBD2
CDR3: CASSGRGEQYF
DNA: TGTGCCAGCAGCGGGCGGGGGGAGCAGTACTTC

J: TRBJ2-5
V: TRBV6-5
size: .
D: .
CDR3: CASSEMGRETQYF
DNA: TGTGCCAGCAGTGAGATGGGCAGGGAGACCCAGTACTTC

J: TRBJ1-5
V: TRBV19
size: once
D: TRBD1
CDR3: CASSTTGVSNQPQHF
DNA: TGTGCCAGTAGTACGACAGGGGTTAGCAATCAGCCCCAGCATTTT

J: TRBJ2-1
V: TRBV5-4
size: .
D: TRBD2
CDR3: CASSLRTSGLYNEQFF
DNA: TGTGCCAGCAGTCTTCGAACTAGCGGTCTCTACAATGAGCAGTTCTTC

J: TRBJ2-7
V: TRBV6-1
size: .
D: TRBD1
CDR3: CASSEATRWGQYYEQYF
DNA: TGTGCCAGCAGTGAAGCAACTAGGTGGGGACAGTACTACGAGCAGTACTTC

J: TRBJ2-1
V: TRBV11-3
size: .
D: .
CDR3: CASSSGLDEQFF
DNA: TGTGCCAGCAGCTCGGGACTGGATGAGCAGTTCTTC

J: TRBJ2-3
V: TRBV27
size: .
D: .
CDR3: CASRGWGTDTQYF
DNA: TGTGCCAGCAGGGGATGGGGCACAGATACGCAGTATTTT

J: TRBJ2-1
V: TRBV5-1
size: .
D: TRBD1
CDR3: CASSWGTGYNEQFF
DNA: TGCGCCAGCAGCTGGGGGACAGGGTATAATGAGCAGTTCTTC

J: TRBJ2-5
V: TRBV19
size: .
D: TRBD2
CDR3: CASSTWTSGGPQETQYF
DNA: TGTGCCAGTAGTACCTGGACTAGCGGAGGCCCCCAAGAGACCCAGTACTTC

J: TRBJ2-2
V: TRBV30
size: .
D: .
CDR3: CAWSVQNTGELFF
DNA: TGTGCCTGGAGTGTACAGAACACCGGGGAGCTGTTTTTT

J: TRBJ2-6
V: TRBV7-9
size: .
D: .
CDR3: CASSLSPHGANVLTF
DNA: TGTGCCAGCAGCTTATCCCCCCACGGGGCCAACGTCCTGACTTTC

J: TRBJ2-7
V: TRBV25-1
size: .
D: TRBD1
CDR3: CASSDGTDYEQYF
DNA: TGTGCCAGCAGCGACGGGACAGACTACGAGCAGTACTTC

J: TRBJ2-7
V: TRBV7-9
size: .
D: .
CDR3: CASSSDWLPSYEQYF
DNA: TGTGCCAGCAGCTCGGACTGGCTGCCCTCCTACGAGCAGTACTTC

J: TRBJ2-1
V: TRBV7-8
size: .
D: TRBD1
CDR3: CASSLQGAVNEQFF
DNA: TGTGCCAGCAGTCTCCAGGGGGCTGTAAATGAGCAGTTCTTC